The T cell receptor (beta chain) under discussion was sequenced for a study of spatial heterogeneity in lung cancer (dated by TCRdb to between 2018 and 2021). Looking at the study overall: Samples were obtained from fewer than 80 patients with early-stage, untreated non-small cell lung cancer from the lung TRACERx cohort. At surgery, both alpha and beta chains were TCR-sequenced in roughly 230 tumor regions, approximately 64 matched nontumor lung samples and just over 55 PBMC samples. The study quantitatively compared TCR alpha and beta repertoires across multiple tumor regions, matched nontumor lung and blood in non-small cell lung cancer. Nonsynonymous mutation counts, determined by whole-exome sequencing of tumor tissue, were related to TCR repertoire features. More beta-chain than alpha-chain transcripts were consistently detected, likely reflecting higher beta-chain transcript abundance. In the raw uncorrected reads, each unique combination of TCR and UMI appeared on average more than ten times. Follow-up PBMC samples were sequenced whenever the samples were available, and the median time to follow-up was approximately 2 years after resection. The investigation overall reported the following: Ubiquitous expanded tumor TCRs were found in blood more often at tumor resection than at routine follow-up. Comparisons of baseline and follow-up blood repertoires included only around 15 patients. Additional single-cell paired TCR alpha and beta sequencing was considered necessary to confirm, at a functional level, the hypothesis that regional TCRs recognize regional mutations.

The CDR3 spans 13 residues, from the cysteine through the phenylalanine. Only the CDR3 part of the read is kept: 39 bases, read in frame from the first base. V is cut by 3 bases and J by 7 bases, and the space between the germline ends is 11 bases. In the germline V gene (reference sequence), CDR1 corresponds to SEHNR and CDR2 to FQNEAQ. The protocol used for the library was 5' RACE. Sequencing instrument: NextSeq 500. In the TCR library protocol, a unique molecular identifier was attached to each TCR cDNA molecule so that PCR and sequencing errors could be corrected. Processing in the source paper ran as follows. Decombinator tools were used for TCR identification, UMI-based error correction and CDR3 extraction. Expanded TCRs were defined as those above a frequency of 2 per 1,000, corresponding to the top 1% of the tumor frequency distribution. Renyi diversity was computed with the R vegan package after each repertoire had been subsampled 100 times to 5,000 TCRs. To build CDR3 similarity networks, amino acid triplet string-kernel similarity was used, and CDR3s were connected when their pairwise similarity was above 0.82. Using fastp trimming at Q25 and MiXCR clonotype assembly, TCRdb reanalyzed the public sequencing data and kept in-frame beta chains. Under each unique CDR3 protein, matching rows form one entry showing the most common genes and DNA. TCRdb, not the original authors, processed these V and J calls. Across this sample there are roughly 110,000 distinct CDR3 sequences, with about 10% seen only once. The biggest ten clones account for less than 25% of the sample.

This clonotype was seen more than once but under ten times. Its target antigen remains unknown. No much larger clone is present one base from it, and per-base qualities are unavailable. This sample's time point label indicates: blood at routine non-recurrence follow-up after resection. For TCR sequencing, whole RNA was extracted from tumor and nontumor lung tissue, or from cryopreserved PBMC samples, and no cell sorting was done. A patient was chosen for TCR sequencing only when enough RNA was available from at least two tumor regions. The V gene is TRBV7-9 and the J gene is TRBJ2-3, with no D gene named confidently. This specimen was PBMCs, taken at follow-up. The receptor comes from a female donor with early-stage non-small cell lung cancer. The sequence in DNA is TGTGCCAGCAGCTTTAGGTGGCTTAATACGCAGTATTTT. It codes for CASSFRWLNTQYF.